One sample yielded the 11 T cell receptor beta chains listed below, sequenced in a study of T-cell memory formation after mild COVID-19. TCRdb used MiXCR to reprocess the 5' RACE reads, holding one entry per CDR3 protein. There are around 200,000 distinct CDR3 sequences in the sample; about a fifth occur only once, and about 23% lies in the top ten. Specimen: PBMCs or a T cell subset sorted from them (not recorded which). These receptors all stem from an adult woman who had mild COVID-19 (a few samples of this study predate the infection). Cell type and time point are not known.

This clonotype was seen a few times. CDR3 sequence reads: CASLRGKNTEAFF. DNA of the CDR3: TGTGCCAGCTTACGGGGGAAGAACACTGAAGCTTTCTTT. The rearrangement links TRBV6-1 to TRBJ1-1; TRBD1 is a possible D gene (5 bases). V was clipped by 8 bases and J by 1 base, with 11 bases between them. Germline assignment: CDR1 MNHNS and CDR2 SASEGT. This CDR3 comprises 13 residues.

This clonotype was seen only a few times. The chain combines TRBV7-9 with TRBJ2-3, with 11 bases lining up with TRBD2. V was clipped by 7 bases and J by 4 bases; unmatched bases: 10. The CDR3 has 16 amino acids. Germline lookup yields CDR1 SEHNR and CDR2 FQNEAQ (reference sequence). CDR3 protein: CASTPGTSGSSDTQYF. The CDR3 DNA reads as TGTGCCAGCACCCCCGGAACTAGCGGGAGCTCAGATACGCAGTATTTT.

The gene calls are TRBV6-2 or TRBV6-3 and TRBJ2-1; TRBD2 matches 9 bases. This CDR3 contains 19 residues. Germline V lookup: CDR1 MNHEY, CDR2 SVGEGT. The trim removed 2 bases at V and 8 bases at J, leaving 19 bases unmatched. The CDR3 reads CASSYNSRLAVGPGDEQFF. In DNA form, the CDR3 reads TGTGCCAGCAGTTACAACAGTCGACTAGCGGTGGGGCCTGGGGATGAGCAGTTCTTC.

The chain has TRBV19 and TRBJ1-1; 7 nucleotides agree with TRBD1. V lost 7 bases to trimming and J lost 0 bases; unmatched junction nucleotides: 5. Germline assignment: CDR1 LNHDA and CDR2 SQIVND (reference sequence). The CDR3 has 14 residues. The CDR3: CASMRDSLNTEAFF. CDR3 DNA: TGTGCCAGTATGAGGGACAGCCTGAACACTGAAGCTTTCTTT.

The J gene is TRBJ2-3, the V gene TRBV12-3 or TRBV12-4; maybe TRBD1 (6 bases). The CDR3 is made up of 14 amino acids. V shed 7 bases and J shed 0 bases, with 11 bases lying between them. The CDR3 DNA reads TGTGCCAGCACTAACAGGGCCAGCACAGATACGCAGTATTTT. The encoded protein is CASTNRASTDTQYF.

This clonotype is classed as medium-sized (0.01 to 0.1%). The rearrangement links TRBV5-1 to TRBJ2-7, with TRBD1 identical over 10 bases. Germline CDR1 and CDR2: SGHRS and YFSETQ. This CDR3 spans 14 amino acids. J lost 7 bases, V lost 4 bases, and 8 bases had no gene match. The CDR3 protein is CASSPTTGGEEQYF. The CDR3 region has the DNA TGCGCCAGCAGCCCCACGACAGGGGGCGAGGAGCAGTACTTC.

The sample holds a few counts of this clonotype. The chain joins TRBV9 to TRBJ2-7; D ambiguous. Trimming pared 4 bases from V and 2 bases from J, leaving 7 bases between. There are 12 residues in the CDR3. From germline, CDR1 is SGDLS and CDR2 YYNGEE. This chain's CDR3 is CASSTETYEQYF. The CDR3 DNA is TGTGCCAGCAGCACTGAGACCTACGAGCAGTACTTC.

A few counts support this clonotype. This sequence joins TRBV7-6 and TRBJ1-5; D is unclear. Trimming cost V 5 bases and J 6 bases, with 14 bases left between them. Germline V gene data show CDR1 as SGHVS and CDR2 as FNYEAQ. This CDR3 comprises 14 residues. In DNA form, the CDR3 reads TGTGCCAGCAGCCTCATCGAGGAAGCTCAGCCCCAGCATTTT. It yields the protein CASSLIEEAQPQHF.

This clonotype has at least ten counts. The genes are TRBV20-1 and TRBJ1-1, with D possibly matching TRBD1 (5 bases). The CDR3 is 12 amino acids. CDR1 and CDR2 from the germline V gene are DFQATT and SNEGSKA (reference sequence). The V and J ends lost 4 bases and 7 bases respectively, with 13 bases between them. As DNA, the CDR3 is TGCAGTGCTATGGGGCATCGAGATGAAGCTTTCTTT. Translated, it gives CSAMGHRDEAFF.

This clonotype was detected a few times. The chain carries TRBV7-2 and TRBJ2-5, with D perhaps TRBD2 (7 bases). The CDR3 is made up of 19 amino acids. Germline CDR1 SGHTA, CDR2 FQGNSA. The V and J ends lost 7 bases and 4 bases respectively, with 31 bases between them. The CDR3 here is CASNPGRGPGWTDIETQYF. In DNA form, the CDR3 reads TGTGCCAGCAATCCTGGGCGGGGGCCTGGGTGGACAGATATAGAGACCCAGTACTTC. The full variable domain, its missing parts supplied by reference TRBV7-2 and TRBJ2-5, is GAGVSQSPSNKVTEKGKDVELRCDPISGHTALYWYRQSLGQGLEFLIYFQGNSAPDKSGLPSDRFSAERTGGSVSTLTIQRTQQEDSAVYLCASNPGRGPGWTDIETQYFGPGTRLLVL.

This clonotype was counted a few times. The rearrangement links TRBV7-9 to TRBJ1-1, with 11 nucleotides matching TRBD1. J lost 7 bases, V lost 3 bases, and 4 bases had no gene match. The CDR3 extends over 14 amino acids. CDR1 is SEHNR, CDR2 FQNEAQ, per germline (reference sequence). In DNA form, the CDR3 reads TGTGCCAGCAGCTTTGAGGGACAGGGGGTTGAAGCTTTCTTT. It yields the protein CASSFEGQGVEAFF.